One T cell receptor beta chain is described in this entry. At least ten counts were recorded for this clonotype. Its binding antigen is unknown. Base quality data are lacking; no much larger clone is found one base away. Reading the label with the study, this specimen's time point is: persistent/refractory GD, antithyroid drugs over 5 years with positive TRAb. RNA was extracted from PBMCs in TRIzol for both TCR sequencing and RNA sequencing. The diagnosis of Graves' disease followed American Thyroid Association guidelines. Recruitment of patients was carried out at an endocrinology department in Xi'an, China. From each patient, roughly 9 milliliters of peripheral blood was collected into an EDTA anticoagulant tube. Ficoll Paque Plus density gradient separation was used to isolate PBMCs, and no further T cell sorting was performed. An Agilent 2100 Bioanalyzer and agarose gel were used to assess RNA quality, and a NanoDrop 2000 was used to measure RNA concentration.

The entry originates in a study of regulatory T cells in long-lasting Graves disease (dated by TCRdb to about 2021). Turning to the overall study: Persistent Graves' disease was defined as antithyroid drug treatment for over 5 years with persistently positive TSH receptor autoantibodies. The study took place in China and was registered as a clinical trial. In the clinical cohort, patients with persistent Graves' disease had used antithyroid drugs for an average of about 10.3 years. Persistent Graves' disease patients were compared with newly diagnosed Graves' disease patients by peripheral blood TCR sequencing and RNA sequencing. A total of about 33 samples underwent TCR sequencing, from roughly 13 patients with persistent Graves' disease and 20 patients with newly diagnosed Graves' disease. Broad study findings and their caveats: Preferential use of TRBV28, TRBJ1-2 and TRBJ2-5 was observed in persistent disease, whereas TRBV20-1 and TRBJ2-1 were favored in newly diagnosed disease. Because the primary lesion, thyroid tissue, could not be accessed, the study looked at peripheral blood alone. A larger number of public clonotypes was shared among persistent patients (under 3,000) than among newly diagnosed patients (around 890). The authors noted that the small sample size was a limitation that may lower accuracy. Sequencing and analysis were limited to the TCR beta chain. Lower TCR Shannon entropy and fewer highly expanded clones were observed in persistent Graves' disease patients than in newly diagnosed patients, which suggested clonal expansion.

The germline V gene encodes CDR1 SGHAT and CDR2 FQNNGV. V is pared back by 3 bases and J by 4 bases, with 15 bases lying between the germline termini. The CDR3 numbers 15 residues from cysteine through phenylalanine. The retained sequence is limited to the CDR3, 45 bases, with the frame set at the first base. To prepare the library, multiplex PCR was applied. The sequencer listed for this sample is Illumina HiSeq 4000. CDR3 regions were amplified by Arm-PCR with iRepertoire HTBI primers to construct TCR beta libraries. Before sequencing, the PCR products went through gel purification. The paper's processing steps were these. Across samples, fewer than 70 TRBV and roughly 15 TRBJ segments were identified and used for gene usage analysis of CDR3 amino acid clonotypes. COPE and FqMerger were used to merge filtered high-quality paired reads into contigs. BLAST was used to align contigs to the IMGT TRBV, TRBD and TRBJ reference genes, and CDR3 was defined following IMGT. Highly expanded clones were defined as clonotypes with a frequency above 0.1%. Repertoire diversity was measured by Shannon entropy, and V-J evenness by the Gini coefficient. A clonotype found in more than one individual was treated as public. Using fastp at Q25 and MiXCR, TCRdb reprocessed the public reads and kept productive beta chains. CDR3 protein duplicates are merged, each entry listing the most common genes and DNA. The V and J calls were not made by the authors but by TCRdb's processing. The sample table lists 350,000 to 500,000 distinct CDR3 sequences, around 23% of them with a count of one. The ten largest clones represent roughly an eighth of the sample.

Sequencing was performed on peripheral blood mononuclear cells (PBMCs), taken when the disease was refractory, from a patient treated with antithyroid drugs. Recombination connected TRBV11-2 to TRBJ2-5; the D gene is perhaps TRBD1, from 5 matching bases. The source is a female donor with Graves disease. The nucleotide sequence is TGTGCCAGCAGCTTGGGGCGGATCGGAAGAGAGACCCAGTACTTC. This codes for CASSLGRIGRETQYF.